The present entry profiles one T cell receptor beta chain with its context. Per the original data handling: By means of reference gene primer amplification, nucleated cell counts were estimated. The assay was immunoSEQ multiplex PCR, and TCRdb's table has in-frame clones only and misses some. V, J and clone size derive from that table, while D and trimming were established from the DNA sequence. The top ten clones hold 15% to 20% of a sample with some 28,000 clones, around nine tenths of them seen once. The sample belongs to a study of blood T cell repertoires in COVID-19. V lost 6 bases, J lost 2 bases, and 5 bases stayed unmatched. This CDR3 contains 15 residues. Germline CDR1 is MNHEY and CDR2 is SVGAGI.

The clonotype was recovered from a human donor in a cohort sampled during active COVID-19. The genes are TRBV6-5 and TRBJ2-3; 10 bases line up with TRBD2. Sequencing input: peripheral blood. CDR3 nucleotide sequence: TGTGCCAGCAGGGTCAGCGGGGGGGTCACAGATACGCAGTATTTT. Translating it yields CASRVSGGVTDTQYF.